Each of the 30 T cell receptor beta chains below was sequenced from the same sample in a study of neurological immune-mediated disorders. TCRdb used MiXCR to reprocess the 5' RACE reads, holding one entry per CDR3 protein. Among under 75,000 distinct CDR3 sequences, over 5% were seen once, and the ten largest hold 5.6%. The sequencing input was PBMCs. These receptors originate from a human donor with multiple sclerosis. The donor label of this sample is uncertain.

This clonotype was seen repeatedly, ten times or more. The chain combines TRBV7-2 with TRBJ2-5; TRBD2 agrees at 7 bases. Germline V lookup: CDR1 SGHTA, CDR2 FQGNSA. Losses at the gene ends were 5 bases for V and 4 bases for J; bases not matched to a gene: 13. The CDR3 spans 16 residues. The CDR3 reads CASSPPGLPRGETQYF. The CDR3 nucleotides are TGTGCCAGCAGCCCGCCGGGACTACCGCGGGGAGAGACCCAGTACTTC.

At least ten counts were recorded for this clonotype. The CDR3 nucleotides are TGTGCCAGCAGCGTCGGAATAGCGGGGCCCCGGAGGGAGCTGTTTTTT. Its protein is CASSVGIAGPRRELFF. The chain has TRBV9 and TRBJ2-2, with TRBD2 identical over 8 bases. Per the germline V gene, CDR1 is SGDLS and CDR2 is YYNGEE. The CDR3 length is 16 residues. V trimming: 2 bases; J trimming: 9 bases; junction bases outside the gene matches: 12. The full variable domain, with the rest looked up from reference TRBV9 and TRBJ2-2, is DSGVTQTPKHLITATGQRVTLRCSPRSGDLSVYWYQQSLDQGLQFLIQYYNGEERAKGNILERFSAQQFPDLHSELNLSSLELGDSALYFCASSVGIAGPRRELFFGEGSRLTVL.

Ten or more counts support this clonotype. The chain links TRBV5-5 to TRBJ2-2; TRBD2 matches at 9 bases. J was trimmed by 8 bases and V by 0 bases; bases with no gene match: 17. This CDR3 is 19 amino acids long. Germline V gene data show CDR1 as SGHKS and CDR2 as YYEKEE (reference sequence). CDR3 DNA sequence: TGTGCCAGCAGCTTGGCCCTAGCGGGGATAACACCGAGGGGAGGGGAGCTGTTTTTT. It codes for CASSLALAGITPRGGELFF.

This clonotype was detected many times. This sequence joins TRBV4-1 and TRBJ1-2; TRBD1 might be the D (5 bases). V was shortened by 4 bases and J by 3 bases, with 18 bases between the two germline ends. The CDR3 extends over 16 amino acids. Germline V lookup: CDR1 MGHRA, CDR2 YSYEKL. Written as DNA, the CDR3 is TGCGCCAGCAGCCTTTCGGCAGGACGGGGGGACTATGGCTACACCTTC. Protein sequence: CASSLSAGRGDYGYTF.

Many counts were recorded for this clonotype. The gene calls are TRBV9 and TRBJ2-1; D gene uncertain. The CDR3 consists of 15 residues. Germline V gives CDR1 SGDLS, CDR2 YYNGEE. Trimming shortened V by 0 bases and J by 2 bases, and 9 bases separated the two germline ends. The CDR3 loop reads CASSVEASAYNEQFF. In DNA form, the CDR3 reads TGTGCCAGCAGCGTAGAGGCTTCCGCCTACAATGAGCAGTTCTTC.

The sample holds many counts of this clonotype. The J gene is TRBJ2-3, the V gene TRBV7-8, with 7 bases that match TRBD2. Germline V lookup: CDR1 SGHVS, CDR2 FQNEAQ. The junction had 8 bases not matched to a gene; V was cut back by 6 bases and J by 2 bases. This CDR3 contains 15 residues. CDR3 nucleotides: TGTGCCAGCAGACTCTCCAGCGGGGTCACAGATACGCAGTATTTT. Its protein product is CASRLSSGVTDTQYF.

This clonotype showed up many times. The V call is TRBV29-1, the J call TRBJ2-3; 12 positions match TRBD2. The CDR3 spans 15 residues. Germline assignment: CDR1 SQVTM and CDR2 ANQGSEA. V lost 2 bases and J lost 4; bases outside the gene matches: 4. CDR3 sequence: CSVERLAGGADTQYF. For the CDR3, the DNA is TGCAGCGTTGAAAGGCTAGCGGGGGGGGCAGATACGCAGTATTTT.

This clonotype has only a few counts. This chain links TRBV7-8 with TRBJ2-7, with 7 bases identical to TRBD2. CDR3 length equals 16 residues. The V gene's germline CDR1 is SGHVS and CDR2 FQNEAQ. V shed 6 bases and J 3 bases; nucleotides not matched to a gene: 14. The CDR3 region has the DNA TGTGCCAGCAGTCCTCTCTCCGGGACTACAGTCTACGAGCAGTACTTC. Protein sequence: CASSPLSGTTVYEQYF.

This clonotype was counted ten times or more. The rearrangement uses TRBV20-1 and TRBJ2-3; D is perhaps TRBD1 (6 bases). V lost 7 bases and J lost 3, with 14 bases in between. Per germline, CDR1 DFQATT and CDR2 SNEGSKA (reference sequence). CDR3 length equals 13 residues. For the CDR3, the DNA is TGCAGTGGGGACATAAGGGGGACAGATACGCAGTATTTT. It encodes CSGDIRGTDTQYF.

This clonotype was recorded at least ten times. The V and J genes are TRBV5-1 and TRBJ2-7, with unresolved D. V lost 0 bases, J lost 12 bases, and 13 bases lay in between. The germline gives CDR1 SGHRS, CDR2 YFSETQ. This CDR3 spans 12 amino acids. The DNA for the CDR3 is TGCGCCAGCAGCTTGGACGGTGGAATCGGGTACTTC. Protein sequence: CASSLDGGIGYF.

The sample holds many counts of this clonotype. This sequence joins TRBV11-2 and TRBJ1-1, with D hard to call. The CDR3 consists of 12 residues. The germline V gene has CDR1 SGHAT and CDR2 FQNNGV. V dropped 3 bases and J dropped 6 bases, with 8 bases sitting between them. Written as DNA, the CDR3 is TGTGCCAGCAGCTTGATCACTGCTGAAGCTTTCTTT. Protein product: CASSLITAEAFF.

The chain carries TRBV9 and TRBJ2-7; 10 bases are shared with TRBD1. The germline V gene encodes CDR1 SGDLS and CDR2 YYNGEE. Unmatched junction bases numbered 7, after V lost 0 bases and J lost 4 bases. This CDR3 spans 16 amino acids. The CDR3 is CASSVDGDRGLYEQYF. CDR3 nucleotides: TGTGCCAGCAGCGTAGATGGGGACAGGGGATTATACGAGCAGTACTTC. The variable domain in full, completed from reference TRBV9 and TRBJ2-7, reads DSGVTQTPKHLITATGQRVTLRCSPRSGDLSVYWYQQSLDQGLQFLIQYYNGEERAKGNILERFSAQQFPDLHSELNLSSLELGDSALYFCASSVDGDRGLYEQYFGPGTRLTVT.

The rearrangement joins TRBV7-6 to TRBJ2-7; D remains ambiguous. The CDR3 length is 14 residues. V lost 2 bases to trimming and J lost 0 bases, with 8 bases between them. Germline assignment: CDR1 SGHVS and CDR2 FNYEAQ. CDR3 DNA sequence: TGTGCCAGCAGCTTACCAGGTAGCTCCTACGAGCAGTACTTC. Encoded protein: CASSLPGSSYEQYF.

This clonotype was recorded at least ten times. This sequence joins TRBV5-1 and TRBJ2-7; D gene ambiguous. The length of the CDR3 is 14 residues. In germline, CDR1 is SGHRS, CDR2 YFSETQ. Trimming cost V 0 bases and J 1 base, with 8 bases left between them. The CDR3 nucleotides read TGCGCCAGCAGCTTGGGGCACCTTTCCTACGAGCAGTACTTC. Translated, it gives CASSLGHLSYEQYF. Full variable domain (rest looked up from reference TRBV5-1 and TRBJ2-7): KAGVTQTPRYLIKTRGQQVTLSCSPISGHRSVSWYQQTPGQGLQFLFEYFSETQRNKGNFPGRFSGRQFSNSRSEMNVSTLELGDSALYLCASSLGHLSYEQYFGPGTRLTVT.

This clonotype was picked up many times. This chain connects TRBV20-1 to TRBJ2-1, with 8 nucleotides matching TRBD1. Unmatched junction bases numbered 5, after V lost 3 bases and J lost 7 bases. Germline V lookup: CDR1 DFQATT, CDR2 SNEGSKA (reference sequence). CDR3 size: 13 residues. Here the CDR3 DNA reads TGCAGTGCTAGCATGGACAGGGAGAATGAGCAGTTCTTC. The encoded protein is CSASMDRENEQFF.

In this sample, this clonotype turned up many times. V and J are TRBV7-2 and TRBJ2-3; 7 positions match TRBD2. The germline V gene encodes CDR1 SGHTA and CDR2 FQGNSA. The CDR3 totals 15 residues. Unmatched junction bases numbered 7, after V lost 3 bases and J lost 4 bases. CDR3 nucleotide sequence: TGTGCCAGCAGCTTGCGAGCGGGGAGAGCAGATACGCAGTATTTT. The encoded protein is CASSLRAGRADTQYF.

At least ten counts were recorded for this clonotype. The gene calls are TRBV5-1 and TRBJ2-3; TRBD1 is a possible D gene (6 bases). This CDR3 has 14 residues. CDR1 and CDR2 (germline): SGHRS, YFSETQ. The ends were cut back, 3 bases at V and 4 bases at J, with 12 bases in the middle. Written as DNA, the CDR3 is TGCGCCAGCAGCTGGGGACAAGACGCAGATACGCAGTATTTT. Protein product: CASSWGQDADTQYF.

The table lists this clonotype with many counts. The chain has TRBV7-2 and TRBJ1-2; 7 positions match TRBD1. Germline assignment: CDR1 SGHTA and CDR2 FQGNSA. The CDR3 runs to 13 residues. The V gene end was trimmed by 3 bases and the J gene end by 6 bases; junction bases not matched to a gene: 4. The CDR3 coding sequence is TGTGCCAGCAGCTTCAGAGGGGGCGATGGCTACACCTTC. It translates to CASSFRGGDGYTF.

J is TRBJ1-6 and V is TRBV20-1, with D hard to call. The CDR3 runs to 16 residues. CDR1 is DFQATT and CDR2 is SNEGSKA in the germline V gene (reference sequence). Trimming pared 8 bases from V and 7 bases from J, leaving 24 bases between. The CDR3 nucleotides are TGCAGTTTTAGAGATCCAAGGGCGTTCGGAAATTCACCCCTCCACTTT. This encodes CSFRDPRAFGNSPLHF.

This chain connects TRBV11-3 to TRBJ2-3; possible D gene TRBD2, 6 bases. Between the trimmed V and J ends, which lost 5 bases and 0 bases, there was a span of 9 bases. This CDR3 has 14 residues. Germline CDR1 SGHNT, CDR2 YENEEA. CDR3 bases: TGTGCCAGCAGCGCGGGACTGAGCACAGATACGCAGTATTTT. Protein product: CASSAGLSTDTQYF.

In this sample, this clonotype turned up many times. The chain carries TRBV20-1 and TRBJ1-2, with D perhaps TRBD1 (6 bases). V lost 0 bases and J lost 3, with 8 bases in between. Germline values: CDR1 DFQATT, CDR2 SNEGSKA (reference sequence). There are 13 residues in the CDR3. CDR3 DNA: TGCAGTGCTAGAGATCCAGGGGACTATGGCTACACCTTC. It codes for CSARDPGDYGYTF.

This clonotype was seen at least ten times. The chain joins TRBV11-2 to TRBJ1-4; no clear D. This CDR3 is 13 amino acids long. Germline CDR1 SGHAT, CDR2 FQNNGV. V was cut by 5 bases and J by 8 bases, with 12 bases left in between. CDR3 coding DNA: TGTGCCAGCAGCCCGGACCGAACCGAAAAACTGTTTTTT. Amino acids: CASSPDRTEKLFF. The entire variable domain, with the rest obtained from reference TRBV11-2 and TRBJ1-4, is as follows: EAGVAQSPRYKIIEKRQSVAFWCNPISGHATLYWYQQILGQGPKLLIQFQNNGVVDDSQLPKDRFSAERLKGVDSTLKIQPAKLEDSAVYLCASSPDRTEKLFFGSGTQLSVL.

In its sample, this clonotype was seen many times. CDR3 sequence: CSAKSGGQQFF. The CDR3 DNA sequence: TGCAGTGCTAAGTCGGGGGGGCAGCAGTTCTTC. This chain links TRBV20-1 with TRBJ2-1, with 8 bases matching TRBD2. V trimming: 4 bases; J trimming: 11 bases; junction bases outside the gene matches: 4. Germline CDR1 is DFQATT and CDR2 is SNEGSKA (reference sequence). The CDR3 is 11 amino acids.

This clonotype appeared many times. The chain couples TRBV20-1 to TRBJ2-3; D perhaps matches TRBD2 (5 bases). The CDR3 has 12 amino acids. In germline, CDR1 is DFQATT, CDR2 SNEGSKA (reference sequence). Trimming removed 3 bases from V and 2 bases from J, with 6 bases in between. Here the CDR3 DNA reads TGCAGTGCTAGCCGGGACACAGATACGCAGTATTTT. Translation gives CSASRDTDTQYF.

This clonotype was found many times. The CDR3 DNA reads TGTGCCAGCAGCTTAGATCGGGGGGCAACATGGGACACTGAAGCTTTCTTT. This codes for CASSLDRGATWDTEAFF. The chain links TRBV11-2 to TRBJ1-1; perhaps TRBD1 as D (6 bases). CDR3 length equals 17 residues. Germline values: CDR1 SGHAT, CDR2 FQNNGV. The germline V and J ends were trimmed by 0 bases and 3 bases, with 17 bases remaining between them.

This clonotype was recorded many times. The V and J genes are TRBV5-1 and TRBJ1-2; 10 bases match TRBD1. This CDR3 comprises 17 residues. V trimming: 4 bases; J trimming: 4 bases; junction bases outside the gene matches: 13. Germline-derived CDR1 and CDR2 are SGHRS and YFSETQ. CDR3 sequence (DNA): TGCGCCAGCAGCCAGAGGCCGGGACAGGGGCTTTCCTATGGCTACACCTTC. Translation gives CASSQRPGQGLSYGYTF.

Many counts were recorded for this clonotype. The V call is TRBV5-1, the J call TRBJ2-3; no clear D. There are 12 residues in the CDR3. V was shortened by 1 base and J by 2 bases, with 2 bases between the two germline ends. Germline CDR1 reads SGHRS; CDR2 reads YFSETQ. The CDR3 nucleotides are TGCGCCAGCAGCTTGAACACAGATACGCAGTATTTT. It translates to CASSLNTDTQYF.

This clonotype was observed at least ten times. This chain uses TRBV12-3 or TRBV12-4 with TRBJ1-1, with a weak D call TRBD1 (6 bases). Trimming took 3 bases from V and 6 from J, leaving 14 bases between them. CDR3 length: 14 amino acids. The CDR3 sequence: CASSLIQGVAEAFF. The DNA of the CDR3 is TGTGCCAGCAGTTTGATACAGGGTGTGGCTGAAGCTTTCTTT.

This clonotype has at least ten counts. The J gene is TRBJ1-1, the V gene TRBV7-9; possibly TRBD1 for D (5 bases). With 5 bases removed from V and 1 base from J, the gap between germline ends came to 11 bases. Germline CDR1 and CDR2: SEHNR and FQNEAQ (reference sequence). This CDR3 contains 14 residues. CDR3 sequence (DNA): TGTGCCAGCAGCCGAGATGGGACGAACACTGAAGCTTTCTTT. Encoded protein: CASSRDGTNTEAFF.

This clonotype occurred many times. CDR3 loop: CAISEPGNTGELFF. CDR3 bases: TGTGCCATCAGTGAGCCCGGGAACACCGGGGAGCTGTTTTTT. V is TRBV10-3 and J is TRBJ2-2, with D uncertain. V lost 2 bases to trimming and J lost 1 base, with 5 bases between them. Germline V CDR1 and CDR2: ENHRY, SYGVKD. The CDR3 is 14 residues long.